Listed below are T cell receptor beta chains from one sample, sequenced in a study of control samples from healthy donors and cancer patients. Only in-frame clones appear in the TCRdb table, and some are missing; sequencing was by immunoSEQ multiplex PCR. The sample holds some 130,000 clones, 80% to 95% seen once. Sequenced sample: blood. The receptors shown here come from a man between 18 and 35 years old in good health. Each CDR3 is given with its conserved first and last residue. The D gene is left open where the match is weak. A row's size may be missing; if present it is once, few, many or a size class.

d_call: .; v_call: TRBV2; j_call: TRBJ1-3; clone_size: .; cdr3_aa: CASSVGPVSYSGNTIYF; cdr3_nt: TGTGCCAGCAGTGTAGGACCAGTGTCTTACTCTGGAAACACCATATATTTT
d_call: .; v_call: TRBV7-6; j_call: TRBJ2-2; clone_size: .; cdr3_aa: CASSFELANTGELFF; cdr3_nt: TGTGCCAGCAGCTTCGAACTAGCGAACACCGGGGAGCTGTTTTTT
d_call: .; v_call: TRBV6-1; j_call: TRBJ1-2; clone_size: .; cdr3_aa: CASSENKGYGYTF; cdr3_nt: TGTGCCAGCAGTGAAAACAAGGGCTATGGCTACACCTTC
d_call: .; v_call: TRBV5-1; j_call: TRBJ2-2; clone_size: .; cdr3_aa: CASSSPPGIPNTGELFF; cdr3_nt: TGCGCCAGCAGCTCCCCACCGGGCATCCCGAACACCGGGGAGCTGTTTTTT
d_call: .; v_call: TRBV9; j_call: TRBJ2-2; clone_size: .; cdr3_aa: CASSVNRAGELFF; cdr3_nt: TGTGCCAGCAGCGTCAACAGGGCCGGGGAGCTGTTTTTT
d_call: .; v_call: TRBV6-5; j_call: TRBJ2-3; clone_size: few; cdr3_aa: CASNLRLEADTQYF; cdr3_nt: TGTGCCAGCAACCTTCGACTAGAAGCAGATACGCAGTATTTT
d_call: .; v_call: TRBV13; j_call: TRBJ2-1; clone_size: .; cdr3_aa: CASSLAGQGSSYNEQFF; cdr3_nt: TGTGCCAGCAGCTTAGCGGGTCAGGGATCCTCCTACAATGAGCAGTTCTTC
d_call: .; v_call: TRBV30; j_call: TRBJ1-2; clone_size: .; cdr3_aa: CAWSRVRGGDYGYTF; cdr3_nt: TGTGCCTGGAGTAGGGTTCGAGGGGGAGACTATGGCTACACCTTC
d_call: .; v_call: TRBV5-4; j_call: TRBJ1-2; clone_size: once; cdr3_aa: CASSLSGLNYGYTF; cdr3_nt: TGTGCCAGCAGCTTAAGTGGACTGAACTATGGCTACACCTTC
d_call: .; v_call: TRBV5-6; j_call: TRBJ1-4; clone_size: .; cdr3_aa: CASSFGGSYEKLFF; cdr3_nt: TGTGCCAGCAGCTTCGGCGGGTCTTATGAAAAACTGTTTTTT
d_call: TRBD1; v_call: TRBV2; j_call: TRBJ1-4; clone_size: .; cdr3_aa: CASSMERTGVNEKLFF; cdr3_nt: TGTGCCAGCAGTATGGAAAGGACAGGGGTTAATGAAAAACTGTTTTTT
d_call: .; v_call: TRBV18; j_call: TRBJ1-4; clone_size: once; cdr3_aa: CASSPRKGNDEKLFF; cdr3_nt: TGTGCCAGCTCACCAAGGAAGGGAAATGATGAAAAACTGTTTTTT
d_call: .; v_call: TRBV5-5; j_call: TRBJ2-7; clone_size: few; cdr3_aa: CASSLALDIIYEQYF; cdr3_nt: TGTGCCAGCAGCTTGGCCCTGGACATTATCTACGAGCAGTACTTC
d_call: .; v_call: TRBV7-9; j_call: TRBJ1-1; clone_size: .; cdr3_aa: CASSFGETGSNTEAFF; cdr3_nt: TGTGCCAGCAGCTTCGGAGAGACAGGCTCAAACACTGAAGCTTTCTTT
d_call: .; v_call: TRBV5-6; j_call: TRBJ1-2; clone_size: .; cdr3_aa: CASSPENVREGGYTF; cdr3_nt: TGTGCCAGCAGCCCGGAAAACGTGAGGGAAGGTGGCTACACCTTC
d_call: .; v_call: TRBV5-6; j_call: TRBJ2-6; clone_size: .; cdr3_aa: CASSLGVVRSGANVLTF; cdr3_nt: TGTGCCAGCAGCTTGGGGGTGGTCCGCTCTGGGGCCAACGTCCTGACTTTC